A selection of T cell receptor beta chains follows, all from one sample in a study of T cell changes during pregnancy in multiple sclerosis. This table comes from immunoSEQ multiplex PCR, and its TCRdb copy is limited to in-frame clones, with some not included. The sample has under 70,000 clones; about 89% are singletons. Sequencing was performed on CD4+ T cells from peripheral blood mononuclear cells, taken in the first trimester of pregnancy. Receptors originate from a female donor with multiple sclerosis, enrolled in a pregnancy study. CDR3s include the opening cysteine and the closing phenylalanine or tryptophan. The order of the fields is J gene, clone size, V gene, D gene, CDR3 protein, CDR3 DNA. The D gene is left open where the match is weak. The size field is filled for only some rows; it gives once, few, many or a size class.

TRBJ2-1 | - | TRBV7-2 | - | CASSLGGGYNEQFF | TGTGCCAGCAGCTTAGGGGGCGGATACAATGAGCAGTTCTTC
TRBJ1-2 | - | TRBV11-2 | TRBD1 | CASSFRGHYGYTF | TGTGCCAGCAGCTTTAGGGGGCACTATGGCTACACCTTC
TRBJ2-1 | once | TRBV10-3 | TRBD2 | CAISVGGAGGNEQFF | TGTGCCATCAGTGTGGGGGGAGCGGGGGGGAATGAGCAGTTCTTC
TRBJ2-7 | - | TRBV9 | TRBD1 | CASSAYPRGRKPYEQYF | TGTGCCAGCAGCGCTTACCCCAGGGGGCGAAAACCCTACGAGCAGTACTTC
TRBJ2-1 | once | TRBV2 | TRBD2 | CASGWTSGVTYNEQFF | TGTGCCAGCGGATGGACTAGCGGGGTAACCTACAATGAGCAGTTCTTC
TRBJ2-1 | - | TRBV5-6 | TRBD2 | CAGGGRGNEQFF | TGTGCCGGGGGGGGGAGAGGCAATGAGCAGTTCTTC
TRBJ1-2 | - | TRBV7-2 | - | CASSLGWAGEGYTF | TGTGCCAGCAGCTTAGGATGGGCGGGAGAGGGCTACACCTTC
TRBJ2-6 | - | TRBV7-9 | TRBD1 | CASSSDRVAGANVLTF | TGTGCCAGCAGCTCCGACAGGGTAGCTGGGGCCAACGTCCTGACTTTC
TRBJ2-1 | - | TRBV5-4 | TRBD2 | CASSLDRGGEQFF | TGTGCCAGCAGCTTGGATAGGGGAGGGGAGCAGTTCTTC
TRBJ1-1 | - | TRBV6-6 | - | CASSYSSGINTEAFF | TGTGCCAGCAGTTACTCGTCAGGGATTAACACTGAAGCTTTCTTT
TRBJ2-7 | - | TRBV5-1 | TRBD2 | CASSFTSGGTYEQYF | TGCGCCAGCAGCTTTACCAGCGGGGGTACCTACGAGCAGTACTTC
TRBJ2-7 | - | TRBV9 | - | CASSVAPARAGYEQYF | TGTGCCAGCAGCGTAGCTCCAGCCCGAGCAGGCTACGAGCAGTACTTC
TRBJ2-7 | - | TRBV19 | - | CASSMVTGSSYEQYF | TGTGCCAGTAGTATGGTAACGGGGAGCTCCTACGAGCAGTACTTC
TRBJ2-1 | - | TRBV7-9 | - | CASSLGRLQGEQFF | TGTGCCAGCAGCCTAGGACGGCTACAGGGTGAGCAGTTCTTC
TRBJ2-2 | - | TRBV11-2 | TRBD2 | CASSWSGGSNTGELFF | TGTGCCAGCAGCTGGAGCGGGGGATCGAACACCGGGGAGCTGTTTTTT